This T cell receptor beta chain was sequenced for a study of blood T cells in healthy people across ages (dated by TCRdb to the mid-2010s). Study-wide context: Template switching captured roughly one uniquely barcoded TCR beta cDNA molecule per two T cells in model experiments. Using deep sequencing normalized with unique cDNA molecular identifiers, the study measured how TCR beta repertoire diversity changes with age. Four age groups were formed from the donors: young (average about 15 years), middle-aged (around 41), aged (under 70) and long-lived (about 80). Donors of different ages were randomly distributed across sequencing lanes to avoid experimental bias. Using the same blood draw, the study looked at two additional independent replicas of 1 million unique cDNA reads for two donors, one aged 18 to 29 and the other aged 80 or older. Broad study findings and their caveats: Estimates of total diversity based on one million sequenced T cells were regarded as lower bounds and as underestimates. Compared with the aged group, the long-lived group had more naive CD4+ T cells, fewer expanded clones and increased TCR diversity, suggesting age selection. Because donor CMV infection status was unknown, age-related changes in expanded clonotypes were potentially confounded. Observed TCR beta diversity per million T cells fell roughly linearly with age, and a significant reduction was already apparent by age roughly 40. Conclusive comparison of naive and antigen-experienced compartments was prevented by the profiling of bulk unsorted PBMCs. A strong correlation was found between observed TCR beta diversity and the percentage of naive T cells measured by flow cytometry.

Preparation of the library involved 5' RACE. Instrument used: Illumina HiSeq 2500. A second roughly 6 to 11 cycle PCR used a sample-barcoded 5' primer and a J-beta primer mix. A template-switch 5' adaptor carrying 12 random nucleotides introduced a unique molecular identifier onto each TCR beta cDNA molecule. Each sample yielded at least 3 million CDR3-containing paired-end reads. The Mint cDNA synthesis kit, primed by a TRBC-specific oligonucleotide, was used to synthesize first-strand cDNA from all RNA. After uracil-DNA glycosylase treatment, a first 18-cycle PCR used universal primers M1SS and BC2_uni_R on all cDNA. Processing in the source paper ran as follows. For normalization, 1 million high-quality reads were randomly selected from each sample, with every read carrying a distinct molecular identifier. Reads sharing molecular identifiers were discarded rather than binned into consensus sequences. MiTCR, set to a Q25 quality threshold and the strictest error-elimination algorithm, was used for CDR3 identification, clonotype clustering and error correction. A nonparametric unseen species model with Euler transformation was used to estimate lower-bound total TCR beta diversity. Using fastp at Q25 and MiXCR, TCRdb reprocessed the public reads and kept productive beta chains. Rows matching on CDR3 protein sequence are summarized as one entry with the most common DNA and genes. These V and J calls derive from TCRdb rather than the authors' analysis. Present in this sample are about 650,000 distinct CDR3 sequences, roughly 32% of which were seen just once. The ten most abundant clones make up 15% of the sample.

The CDR3 holds 16 amino acids from the cysteine to the phenylalanine. Kept here is only the CDR3 DNA, which spans 48 bases and is read in frame from base 1. CDR1 and CDR2 are drawn from the germline V gene: LGHNA, YSLEER. V is cut by 1 base and J by 4 bases, and the space between the germline ends is 16 bases. About this clonotype itself: It has no known antigen specificity. A much more abundant neighbour one base away suggests this may be a read error.

The approximately 40 donors, aged about 6 to 95 years, were systemically healthy Caucasian individuals from Russia. About 9.1 milliliters of peripheral blood were collected from each donor into EDTA-treated Vacutainer tubes. PBMCs were isolated by Ficoll-Paque density-gradient centrifugation, with at least 6 million obtained per sample. Total RNA was extracted from PBMCs with Trizol reagent, with at least 6 micrograms obtained per sample. Naive CD45RAhigh/CD27high T cell percentages were measured by flow cytometry on a PBMC aliquot from every donor. The TCR comes from a woman of 80 years or more in good health. Donor details come from another sample of the same person, matched by shared clones. In this chain, TRBV4-3 is recombined with TRBJ1-2, with an unclear D gene assignment. Input material: blood. The sequenced DNA: TGCGCCAGCAGCCAAGGAGTAATGAGAACCCCCTATGGCTACACCTTC. Translated, this gives CASSQGVMRTPYGYTF.